The entry below describes one TCR beta chain. This specimen comes from a study of shared clonotypes between healthy human individuals. Trimming at V came to 2 bases and at J to 6 bases, leaving 14 bases not matched to a gene. This CDR3 has 16 residues. CDR1 and CDR2 (germline): GTSNPN, SVGIG (reference sequence). The investigators split CD4+ cells into a CD45RA+ naive subset and a CD45RA-negative memory subset. Only in-frame clones appear in the TCRdb table, and some are missing; sequencing was by immunoSEQ multiplex PCR. The table includes around 2.1 million clones, roughly 95% detected once. The clonotype was recovered from a man aged 18 to 30 in good health. The specimen was naive CD4+ T cells sorted from blood. The sample's subset: CD45RA+ positively selected. The chain carries TRBV30 and TRBJ2-3; 7 nucleotides agree with TRBD1. The CDR3 DNA follows: TGTGCCTGGAGTTCGAGGACAGGCGACTTTGCGGATACGCAGTATTTT. This translates into CAWSSRTGDFADTQYF.